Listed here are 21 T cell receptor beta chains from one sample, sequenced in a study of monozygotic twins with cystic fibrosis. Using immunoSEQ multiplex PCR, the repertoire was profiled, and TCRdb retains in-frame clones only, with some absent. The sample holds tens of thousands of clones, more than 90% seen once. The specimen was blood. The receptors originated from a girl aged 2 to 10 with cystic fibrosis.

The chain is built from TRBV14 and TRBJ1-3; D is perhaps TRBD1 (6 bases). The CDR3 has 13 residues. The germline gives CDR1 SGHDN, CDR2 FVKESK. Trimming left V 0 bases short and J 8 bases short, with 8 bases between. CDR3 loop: CASSQEGGYTIYF. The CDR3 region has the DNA TGTGCCAGCAGCCAAGAAGGGGGGTACACCATATATTTT.

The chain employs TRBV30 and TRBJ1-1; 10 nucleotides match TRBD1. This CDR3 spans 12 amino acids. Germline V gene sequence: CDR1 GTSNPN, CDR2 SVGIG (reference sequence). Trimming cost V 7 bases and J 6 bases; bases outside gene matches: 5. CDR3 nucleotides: TGTGCCTACTTGACAGGGGGCCCTGAAGCTTTCTTT. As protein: CAYLTGGPEAFF.

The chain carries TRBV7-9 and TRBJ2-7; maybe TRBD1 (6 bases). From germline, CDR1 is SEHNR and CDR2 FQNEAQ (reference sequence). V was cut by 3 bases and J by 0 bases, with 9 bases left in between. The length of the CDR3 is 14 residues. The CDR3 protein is CASSLNRDSYEQYF. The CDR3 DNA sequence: TGTGCCAGCAGCTTGAACAGGGACTCCTACGAGCAGTACTTC.

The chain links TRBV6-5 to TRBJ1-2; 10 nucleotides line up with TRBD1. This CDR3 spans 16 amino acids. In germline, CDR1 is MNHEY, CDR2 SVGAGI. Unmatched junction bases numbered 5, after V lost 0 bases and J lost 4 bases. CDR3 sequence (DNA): TGTGCCAGCAGTTACTCTTCGAGACAGGGGGCCTATGGCTACACCTTC. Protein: CASSYSSRQGAYGYTF.

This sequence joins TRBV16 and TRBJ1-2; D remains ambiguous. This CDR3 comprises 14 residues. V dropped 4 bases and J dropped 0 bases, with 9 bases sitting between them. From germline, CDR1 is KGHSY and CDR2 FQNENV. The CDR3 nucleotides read TGTGCCAGCAGCCGACTCCCGGCTAACTATGGCTACACCTTC. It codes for CASSRLPANYGYTF.

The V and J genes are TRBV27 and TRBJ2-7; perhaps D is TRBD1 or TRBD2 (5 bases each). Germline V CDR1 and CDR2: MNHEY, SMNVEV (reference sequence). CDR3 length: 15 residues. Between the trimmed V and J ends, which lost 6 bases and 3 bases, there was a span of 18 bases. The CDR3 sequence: CASSPLGDGDYEQYF. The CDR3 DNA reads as TGTGCCAGCAGCCCCTTGGGGGACGGTGACTACGAGCAGTACTTC.

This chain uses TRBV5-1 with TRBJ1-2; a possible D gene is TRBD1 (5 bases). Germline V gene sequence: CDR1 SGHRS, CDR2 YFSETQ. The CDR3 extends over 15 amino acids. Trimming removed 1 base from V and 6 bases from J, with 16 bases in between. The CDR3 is CASSLRGDQGNGYTF. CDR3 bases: TGCGCCAGCAGCTTGCGTGGAGATCAGGGTAATGGCTACACCTTC. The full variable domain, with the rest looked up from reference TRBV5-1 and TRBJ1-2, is KAGVTQTPRYLIKTRGQQVTLSCSPISGHRSVSWYQQTPGQGLQFLFEYFSETQRNKGNFPGRFSGRQFSNSRSEMNVSTLELGDSALYLCASSLRGDQGNGYTFGSGTRLTVV.

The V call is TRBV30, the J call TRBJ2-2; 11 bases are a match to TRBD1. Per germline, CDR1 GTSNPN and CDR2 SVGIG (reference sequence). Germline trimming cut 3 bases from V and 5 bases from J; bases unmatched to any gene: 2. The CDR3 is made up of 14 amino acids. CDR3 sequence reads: CAWRGTGGTGELFF. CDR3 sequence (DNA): TGTGCCTGGAGGGGGACAGGGGGGACCGGGGAGCTGTTTTTT.

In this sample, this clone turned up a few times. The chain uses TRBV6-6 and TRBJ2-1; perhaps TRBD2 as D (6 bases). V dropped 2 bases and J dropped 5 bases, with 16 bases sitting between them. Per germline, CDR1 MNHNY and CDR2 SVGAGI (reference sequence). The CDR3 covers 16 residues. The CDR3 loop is CASSYPGGPSDNEQFF. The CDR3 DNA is TGTGCCAGCAGTTACCCAGGAGGGCCCTCGGACAATGAGCAGTTCTTC.

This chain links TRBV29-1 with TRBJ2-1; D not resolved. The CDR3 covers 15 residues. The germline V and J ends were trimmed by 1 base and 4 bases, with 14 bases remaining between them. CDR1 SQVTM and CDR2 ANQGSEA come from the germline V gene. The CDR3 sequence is CSVEVDSRIYNEQFF. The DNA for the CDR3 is TGCAGCGTTGAAGTAGACTCCCGTATATACAATGAGCAGTTCTTC.

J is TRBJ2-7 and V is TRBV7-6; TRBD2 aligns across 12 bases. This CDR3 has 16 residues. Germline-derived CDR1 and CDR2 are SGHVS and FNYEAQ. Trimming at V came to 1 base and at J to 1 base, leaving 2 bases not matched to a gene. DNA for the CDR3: TGTGCCAGCAGCTTAGGACTAGCGGGAGAGTCCTACGAGCAGTACTTC. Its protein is CASSLGLAGESYEQYF.

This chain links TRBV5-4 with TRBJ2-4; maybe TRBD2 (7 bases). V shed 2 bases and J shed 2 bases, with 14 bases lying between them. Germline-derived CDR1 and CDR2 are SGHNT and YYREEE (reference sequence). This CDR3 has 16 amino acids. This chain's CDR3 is CASSFTGGGTKNIQYF. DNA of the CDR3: TGTGCCAGCAGCTTCACGGGGGGCGGAACCAAAAACATTCAGTACTTC. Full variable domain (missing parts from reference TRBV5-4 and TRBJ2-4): ETGVTQSPTHLIKTRGQQVTLRCSSQSGHNTVSWYQQALGQGPQFIFQYYREEENGRGNFPPRFSGLQFPNYSSELNVNALELDDSALYLCASSFTGGGTKNIQYFGAGTRLSVL.

In DNA form, the CDR3 reads TGCGCCAGCAGTCGGGACAGGGGTAATGAAAAACTGTTTTTT. Residues: CASSRDRGNEKLFF. This rearrangement joins TRBV5-1 to TRBJ1-4; 10 bases match TRBD1. The V gene end was trimmed by 5 bases and the J gene end by 4 bases; junction bases not matched to a gene: 2. The CDR3 contains 14 residues. Germline V lookup: CDR1 SGHRS, CDR2 YFSETQ.

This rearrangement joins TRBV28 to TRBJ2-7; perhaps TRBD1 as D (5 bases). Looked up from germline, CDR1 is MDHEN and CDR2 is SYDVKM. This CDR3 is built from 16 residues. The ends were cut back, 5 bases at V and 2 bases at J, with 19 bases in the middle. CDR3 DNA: TGTGCCAGCAGTCCCTTGGTCAGGGCCTGGGCCTACGAGCAGTACTTC. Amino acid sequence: CASSPLVRAWAYEQYF.

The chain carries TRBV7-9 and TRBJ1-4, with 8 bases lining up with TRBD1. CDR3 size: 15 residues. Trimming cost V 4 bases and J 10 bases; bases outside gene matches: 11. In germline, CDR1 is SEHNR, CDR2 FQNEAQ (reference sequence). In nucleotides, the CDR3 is TGTGCCAGCAGCTCGATGACAGGGGATTTTGGAAAACTGTTTTTT. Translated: CASSSMTGDFGKLFF.

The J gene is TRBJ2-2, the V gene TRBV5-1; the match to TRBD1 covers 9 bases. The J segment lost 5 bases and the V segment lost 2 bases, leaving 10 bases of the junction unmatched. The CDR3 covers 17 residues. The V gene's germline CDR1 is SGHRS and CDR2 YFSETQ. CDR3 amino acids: CASSFPQQGAQTGELFF. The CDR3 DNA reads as TGCGCCAGCAGCTTCCCTCAACAGGGGGCACAAACCGGGGAGCTGTTTTTT.

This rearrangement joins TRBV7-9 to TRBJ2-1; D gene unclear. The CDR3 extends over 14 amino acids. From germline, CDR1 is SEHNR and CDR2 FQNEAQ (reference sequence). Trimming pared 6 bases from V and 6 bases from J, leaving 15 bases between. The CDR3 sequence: CASSSWTSFNEQFF. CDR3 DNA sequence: TGTGCCAGCAGTTCATGGACCAGCTTCAATGAGCAGTTCTTC.

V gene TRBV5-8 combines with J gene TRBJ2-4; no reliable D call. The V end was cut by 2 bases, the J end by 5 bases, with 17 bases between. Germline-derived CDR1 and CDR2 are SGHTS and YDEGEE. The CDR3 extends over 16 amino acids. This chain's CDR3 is CASSFERRARQNIQYF. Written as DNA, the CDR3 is TGTGCCAGCAGCTTCGAAAGGAGAGCCAGGCAAAACATTCAGTACTTC. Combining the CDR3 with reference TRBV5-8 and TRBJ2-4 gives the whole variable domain EAGVTQSPTHLIKTRGQQATLRCSPISGHTSVYWYQQALGLGLQFLLWYDEGEERNRGNFPPRFSGRQFPNYSSELNVNALELEDSALYLCASSFERRARQNIQYFGAGTRLSVL.

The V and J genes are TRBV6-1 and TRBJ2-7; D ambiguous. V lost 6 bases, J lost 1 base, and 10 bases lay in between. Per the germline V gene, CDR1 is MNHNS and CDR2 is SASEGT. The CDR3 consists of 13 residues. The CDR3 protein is CASSGLNSYEQYF. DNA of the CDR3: TGTGCCAGCAGCGGGCTTAATTCCTACGAGCAGTACTTC.

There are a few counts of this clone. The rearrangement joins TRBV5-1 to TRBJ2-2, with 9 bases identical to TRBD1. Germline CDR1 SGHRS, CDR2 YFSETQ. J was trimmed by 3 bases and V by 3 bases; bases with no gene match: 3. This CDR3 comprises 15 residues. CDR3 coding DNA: TGCGCCAGCAGCTGGGGACAGGGATACACCGGGGAGCTGTTTTTT. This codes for CASSWGQGYTGELFF.

Here the CDR3 DNA reads TGTGCCAGCAGCCCACGTAGGCAGGGCTACGAGCAGTACTTC. It is translated as CASSPRRQGYEQYF. The chain couples TRBV7-9 to TRBJ2-7; D is possibly TRBD1 (5 bases). Germline V gene sequence: CDR1 SEHNR, CDR2 FQNEAQ (reference sequence). Trimming removed 5 bases from V and 3 bases from J, with 14 bases in between. The CDR3 has 14 residues.